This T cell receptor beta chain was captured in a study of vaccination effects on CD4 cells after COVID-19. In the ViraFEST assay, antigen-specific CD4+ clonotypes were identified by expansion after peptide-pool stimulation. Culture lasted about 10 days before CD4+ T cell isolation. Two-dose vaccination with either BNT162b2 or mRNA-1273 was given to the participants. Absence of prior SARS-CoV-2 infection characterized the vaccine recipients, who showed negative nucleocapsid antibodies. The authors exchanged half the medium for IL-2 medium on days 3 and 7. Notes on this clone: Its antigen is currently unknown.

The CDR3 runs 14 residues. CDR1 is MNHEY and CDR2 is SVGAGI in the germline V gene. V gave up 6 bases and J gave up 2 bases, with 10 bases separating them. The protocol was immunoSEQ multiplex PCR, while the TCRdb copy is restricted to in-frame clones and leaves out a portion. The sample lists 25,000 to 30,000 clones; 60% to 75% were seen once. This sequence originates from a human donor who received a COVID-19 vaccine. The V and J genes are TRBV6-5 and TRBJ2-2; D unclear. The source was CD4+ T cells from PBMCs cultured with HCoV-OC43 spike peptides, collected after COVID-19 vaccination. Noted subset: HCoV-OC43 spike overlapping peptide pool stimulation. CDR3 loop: CASRWPGNTGELFF. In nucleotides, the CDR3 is TGTGCCAGCAGGTGGCCCGGTAACACCGGGGAGCTGTTTTTT.